This TCR beta chain was sequenced during a study of blood T cell repertoires in COVID-19. As for the study in general: Sites in the United States, Italy and Spain provided acute and convalescent COVID-19 samples. PBMCs, B-cell-depleted T cells, or T cells provided the cDNA or gDNA that made up the material.

Authors' processing steps: Reference gene primer amplification in the assay estimated nucleated cell counts. Clones were read by immunoSEQ multiplex PCR, and TCRdb kept only the in-frame ones, dropping some. From that table come the V and J calls and clone size; the DNA was used to work out D and trimming. In the table there are 250,000 or so clones, just over 85% of which are singletons. The germline CDR1 and CDR2 sequences are SNHLY and FYNNEI. This CDR3 is built from 12 residues. V was trimmed by 5 bases and J by 4 bases, leaving 8 bases between them. The receptor was derived from a woman aged 25 to 39 with active or convalescent COVID-19. The gene calls are TRBV2 and TRBJ1-1; tentatively, D is TRBD1 (5 bases). Sequencing was performed on peripheral blood. As DNA, the CDR3 is TGTGCCAGCAGTACAGGATTCACTGAAGCTTTCTTT. Amino acid sequence: CASSTGFTEAFF.